The next 19 T cell receptor beta chains were all read from a single sample in a study of T cells in Graves' hyperthyroidism and ophthalmopathy. From RNA transcripts, TCR beta CDR3 regions were amplified. When the TCR CDR3 underwent first-round RT-PCR, the HTBI primer set was used. TCRdb reprocessed the multiplex PCR reads via MiXCR and lists one record per CDR3 protein. Among more than 500,000 distinct CDR3 sequences listed, about 16% were seen once. Sequenced input: blood. These receptors all stem from a woman aged 25 to 45 with Graves' ophthalmopathy.

This clonotype was recorded at least ten times. The rearrangement joins TRBV30 to TRBJ2-1; 9 positions match TRBD1. V gave up 3 bases and J gave up 8 bases; unmatched junction bases: 5. Germline CDR1 and CDR2: GTSNPN and SVGIG (reference sequence). CDR3 size: 13 residues. This chain's CDR3 is CAWSWDRVDEQFF. DNA of the CDR3: TGTGCCTGGAGCTGGGACAGGGTTGATGAGCAGTTCTTC.

The chain has TRBV6-2 or TRBV6-3 and TRBJ1-2; possibly TRBD1 for D (6 bases). The V end lost 6 bases, the J end lost 5 bases, and 13 bases lay between the germline ends. The CDR3 contains 13 residues. Germline CDR1 is MNHEY and CDR2 is SVGEGT. The CDR3 DNA follows: TGTGCCAGCAGCCGACACAGGGTTTATGGCTACACCTTC. Its protein product is CASSRHRVYGYTF.

Points on this clonotype: A much larger clone lies one base from this, so it may be a read error. This chain connects TRBV11-3 to TRBJ2-7; D unclear. From germline, CDR1 is SGHNT and CDR2 YENEEA. The V and J ends lost 5 bases and 2 bases respectively, with 13 bases between them. This CDR3 contains 14 residues. CDR3 amino acids: CASSREAATYEQYF. In nucleotides, the CDR3 is TGTGCCAGCAGCCGAGAGGCAGCGACCTACGAGCAGTACTTC.

At least ten counts were recorded for this clonotype. The chain has TRBV28 and TRBJ2-2; weak D call: TRBD2 (6 bases). The length of the CDR3 is 15 residues. Germline V gene sequence: CDR1 MDHEN, CDR2 SYDVKM. V lost 6 bases, J lost 5 bases, and 16 bases lay in between. The CDR3 loop reads CASRPGLARTGELFF. DNA for the CDR3: TGTGCCAGCAGACCAGGGCTAGCGCGGACCGGGGAGCTGTTTTTT.

This clonotype was seen at least ten times. V usage is TRBV5-1 and J usage is TRBJ2-1, with 7 bases fitting TRBD2. In germline, CDR1 is SGHRS, CDR2 YFSETQ. V was clipped by 0 bases and J by 13 bases; unmatched bases: 4. CDR3 length: 12 amino acids. Here the CDR3 reads CASSLEGTIQFF. The CDR3 coding sequence is TGCGCCAGCAGCTTGGAAGGGACTATTCAGTTCTTC.

This clonotype was seen ten or more times. This sequence joins TRBV5-1 and TRBJ2-7; 9 positions agree with TRBD2. The CDR3 loop spans 14 amino acids. Looked up from germline, CDR1 is SGHRS and CDR2 is YFSETQ. V dropped 2 bases and J dropped 4; count of bases not matched to a gene: 4. For the CDR3, the DNA is TGCGCCAGCAGCTTAATAGCGGGAGCTTACGAGCAGTACTTC. It yields the protein CASSLIAGAYEQYF.

V is TRBV20-1 and J is TRBJ2-1; 8 bases align to TRBD1. This CDR3 comprises 16 residues. V trimming: 0 bases; J trimming: 4 bases; junction bases outside the gene matches: 8. CDR1 is DFQATT and CDR2 is SNEGSKA in the germline V gene (reference sequence). CDR3 DNA sequence: TGCAGTGCTAGAGATCCCAGGGGGCAACTTTACAATGAGCAGTTCTTC. Protein product: CSARDPRGQLYNEQFF.

This clonotype has just a few counts. The chain is built from TRBV6-5 and TRBJ2-1; TRBD2 matches at 10 bases. Per germline, CDR1 MNHEY and CDR2 SVGAGI. This CDR3 spans 15 amino acids. J was trimmed by 6 bases and V by 4 bases; bases with no gene match: 6. CDR3 nucleotide sequence: TGTGCCAGCAGTTCCGGGACTAGCGTGTTCAATGAGCAGTTCTTC. It specifies CASSSGTSVFNEQFF.

The J gene is TRBJ2-7, the V gene TRBV19, with TRBD1 matching 9 bases. The CDR3 sequence is 17 residues long. With 3 bases clipped from V and 4 bases from J, the junction kept 13 bases outside the gene matches. Per germline, CDR1 LNHDA and CDR2 SQIVND (reference sequence). The CDR3 DNA follows: TGTGCCAGTAGTATGCATGGGGGACAGGGCCGCCTTTACGAGCAGTACTTC. Protein product: CASSMHGGQGRLYEQYF.

In its sample, this clonotype was seen many times. The chain has TRBV20-1 and TRBJ1-1; D possibly corresponds to TRBD1 (5 bases). Per germline, CDR1 DFQATT and CDR2 SNEGSKA (reference sequence). V was pared by 0 bases and J by 3 bases, with 11 bases between. The CDR3 has 14 amino acids. Written as DNA, the CDR3 is TGCAGTGCTAGAGAGACAGAAGATTACACTGAAGCTTTCTTT. The encoded protein is CSARETEDYTEAFF.

This chain uses TRBV6-5 with TRBJ2-7; 10 bases match TRBD2. Germline V gene sequence: CDR1 MNHEY, CDR2 SVGAGI. V dropped 2 bases and J dropped 6; count of bases not matched to a gene: 4. This CDR3 comprises 14 residues. CDR3 coding DNA: TGTGCCAGCAGTTACGGACTAGCGGCCGGCGAGCAGTACTTC. As protein: CASSYGLAAGEQYF.

The chain combines TRBV18 with TRBJ2-5; D uncertain. CDR1 is KGHSH, CDR2 LQKENI, per germline. CDR3 length: 15 residues. V was shortened by 0 bases and J by 0 bases, with 8 bases between the two germline ends. CDR3 protein: CASSPPVRDQETQYF. In DNA form, the CDR3 reads TGTGCCAGCTCACCACCGGTACGGGACCAAGAGACCCAGTACTTC.

The sample holds a few counts of this clonotype. The chain couples TRBV28 to TRBJ2-2; possibly TRBD2 for D (6 bases). Trimming took 1 base from V and 7 from J, leaving 13 bases between them. This CDR3 comprises 15 residues. Germline CDR1 and CDR2: MDHEN and SYDVKM. CDR3 in amino acids: CASSLLFPGDGELFF. CDR3 DNA: TGTGCCAGCAGTTTATTGTTCCCGGGGGACGGGGAGCTGTTTTTT.

On this clonotype: It may be a read error: a sequence one base away is much more abundant. DNA of the CDR3: TGTGCCTGGGTAAAATGGGGGGGCTTTCAAGAGACCCAGTACTTC. It codes for CAWVKWGGFQETQYF. This chain connects TRBV30 to TRBJ2-5; weak D call: TRBD2 (7 bases). Looked up from germline, CDR1 is GTSNPN and CDR2 is SVGIG (reference sequence). The CDR3 extends over 15 amino acids. Trimming stripped 5 bases from V and 2 bases from J, with 18 bases between.

Of note for this clonotype: The DNA is omitted, as the CDR3 cannot be located on it reliably, and the CDR3 follows TCRdb's listing. This chain joins TRBV6-5 and TRBJ2-7; the tabulated D call, TRBD1, remains unverified against the DNA. The CDR3 extends over 15 residues, inclusive of both ends. Germline CDR1 and CDR2: MNHEY and SVGAGI. CDR3 protein: CASSTSTGQIYEQYF.

The chain is built from TRBV6-1 and TRBJ2-5; D is tentatively TRBD1 or TRBD2 (6 bases each). V lost 8 bases, J lost 4 bases, and 14 bases lay in between. CDR3 size: 13 residues. Germline V gene sequence: CDR1 MNHNS, CDR2 SASEGT. The CDR3 DNA is TGTGCCAGCGGGGTGGGGGGCGTAGAGACCCAGTACTTC. Residues: CASGVGGVETQYF.

This clonotype was counted at least ten times. V usage is TRBV20-1 and J usage is TRBJ2-3; D not resolved. CDR1 DFQATT and CDR2 SNEGSKA come from the germline V gene (reference sequence). V was trimmed by 4 bases and J by 3 bases, leaving 11 bases between them. This CDR3 contains 13 residues. The CDR3 sequence is CSANGRRTDTQYF. In nucleotides, the CDR3 is TGCAGTGCTAATGGTAGGCGAACAGATACGCAGTATTTT.

This clonotype was counted a few times. The genes are TRBV20-1 and TRBJ2-5, with TRBD2 identical over 14 bases. J was trimmed by 4 bases and V by 5 bases; bases with no gene match: 15. Germline assignment: CDR1 DFQATT and CDR2 SNEGSKA (reference sequence). The CDR3 has 18 amino acids. As DNA, the CDR3 is TGCAGTGCTCTAAGCGGACTAGCGGGAGGAAGAAAGGGAGAGACCCAGTACTTC. It yields the protein CSALSGLAGGRKGETQYF.

This clonotype was counted a few times. This chain links TRBV7-2 with TRBJ1-6; D ambiguous. Per germline, CDR1 SGHTA and CDR2 FQGNSA. V was cut by 1 base and J by 7 bases, with 14 bases left in between. The CDR3 has 16 amino acids. The CDR3 nucleotides read TGTGCCAGCAGCTTAGGGGTGACTCCGGGGAATTCACCCCTCCACTTT. Encoded protein: CASSLGVTPGNSPLHF.